The clone carrying this T cell receptor beta chain was counted only a few times. Antigen: not known. Per germline, CDR1 DFQATT and CDR2 SNEGSKA (reference sequence). V was shortened by 2 bases and J by 9 bases, with 17 bases between the two germline ends. This CDR3 has 15 amino acids. RNA was extracted from bulk tissue without any cell sorting. The normal lung tissue was taken more than 3 cm from the tumor edge. The data were obtained in a study of tumor and adjacent non-tumor tissue in lung cancer. The library came from three nested PCR rounds adapted from ARM-PCR protocols. TCRdb reanalysed the multiplex PCR reads using MiXCR and keeps one entry per CDR3 protein. The sample contains 77,000 or so distinct CDR3 sequences, approximately 82% of which appear only once. Study-wide points: Patients with more diverse tumor TCRs had worse survival. TCR diversity was significantly greater in tumor than normal lung tissue.

This chain joins TRBV20-1 and TRBJ1-6, with TRBD1 as a possible D gene (6 bases). The receptor was isolated from a man in his 70s with non-small cell lung cancer. Input material: distant non-tumor lung tissue. The CDR3 DNA reads as TGCAGTGCTAGAAATGTTCGGACAGCGAGTTCACCCCTCCACTTT. It yields the protein CSARNVRTASSPLHF.